One sample yielded the 13 T cell receptor beta chains listed below, sequenced in a study of response to subunit inactivated influenza vaccine. TCRdb reanalysed the RT-PCR reads using MiXCR and keeps one entry per CDR3 protein. Of around 470,000 distinct CDR3 sequences listed, approximately 7.2% are singletons. The sequences come from PBMCs from blood, collected around 25 months after vaccination. The receptors were sampled from a man aged 45 to 75 who received an inactivated influenza vaccine.

This clonotype was seen repeatedly, ten times or more. The V call is TRBV5-1, the J call TRBJ2-3, with D possibly TRBD2 on 6 matching bases. Trimming cost V 6 bases and J 0 bases, with 8 bases left between them. The CDR3 extends over 13 amino acids. The germline gives CDR1 SGHRS, CDR2 YFSETQ. CDR3 in amino acids: CASNSGSTDTQYF. CDR3 coding DNA: TGCGCCAGCAACAGCGGGAGCACAGATACGCAGTATTTT.

The chain recombines TRBV18 with TRBJ1-2, with D tentatively TRBD1 (5 bases). The CDR3 sequence is 14 residues long. Germline V lookup: CDR1 KGHSH, CDR2 LQKENI. Between the trimmed V and J ends, which lost 2 bases and 3 bases, there was a span of 10 bases. Here the CDR3 DNA reads TGTGCCAGCTCACCAGAGGACATAGACTATGGCTACACCTTC. Translated, it gives CASSPEDIDYGYTF.

Many counts were recorded for this clonotype. The V gene is TRBV5-1, the J gene TRBJ2-2, with D possibly matching TRBD1 (5 bases). The germline V and J ends were trimmed by 0 bases and 5 bases, with 14 bases remaining between them. There are 16 residues in the CDR3. Germline-derived CDR1 and CDR2 are SGHRS and YFSETQ. The CDR3, as DNA: TGCGCCAGCAGCTTGGTGGCAGCCGCAGGGACCGGGGAGCTGTTTTTT. Its protein product is CASSLVAAAGTGELFF.

This clonotype was seen more than once but under ten times. The genes are TRBV15 and TRBJ2-3; tentative D call: TRBD1 (5 bases). Trimming removed 5 bases from V and 4 bases from J, with 16 bases in between. Germline CDR1 LNHNV, CDR2 YYDKDF (reference sequence). The CDR3 is made up of 15 amino acids. DNA of the CDR3: TGTGCCACCAGCTCGCCCCCCCAGGGTTCAGATACGCAGTATTTT. It specifies CATSSPPQGSDTQYF.

Ten or more counts support this clonotype. V gene TRBV11-2 combines with J gene TRBJ2-2, with unresolved D. This CDR3 has 13 amino acids. Germline lookup yields CDR1 SGHAT and CDR2 FQNNGV. The V and J ends lost 0 bases and 7 bases respectively, with 6 bases between them. CDR3 in DNA: TGTGCCAGCAGCTTAGATTCATACGGGGAGCTGTTTTTT. Protein product: CASSLDSYGELFF. The full variable domain, in which reference TRBV11-2 and TRBJ2-2 provide the parts outside the CDR3, is EAGVAQSPRYKIIEKRQSVAFWCNPISGHATLYWYQQILGQGPKLLIQFQNNGVVDDSQLPKDRFSAERLKGVDSTLKIQPAKLEDSAVYLCASSLDSYGELFFGEGSRLTVL.

The chain links TRBV28 to TRBJ2-1; 9 nucleotides align to TRBD2. J lost 7 bases, V lost 5 bases, and 12 bases had no gene match. The CDR3 covers 16 residues. Germline lookup yields CDR1 MDHEN and CDR2 SYDVKM. CDR3 in DNA: TGTGCCAGCAGTACTAGGCCTAGCGGGGTCAGGAATGAGCAGTTCTTC. Translated, it gives CASSTRPSGVRNEQFF.

The chain combines TRBV3-1 with TRBJ2-1; maybe TRBD2 (5 bases). V dropped 4 bases and J dropped 7 bases, with 20 bases sitting between them. The CDR3 is 16 residues long. Germline loops: CDR1 LGHDT, CDR2 YNNKEL (reference sequence). The CDR3 reads CASSPRVGLKPNEQFF. CDR3 bases: TGTGCCAGCAGCCCCCGTGTAGGACTTAAACCTAATGAGCAGTTCTTC.

This clonotype was counted many times. V usage is TRBV5-1 and J usage is TRBJ2-5, with 7 bases that match TRBD1. This CDR3 is built from 13 residues. Unmatched junction bases numbered 5, after V lost 7 bases and J lost 2 bases. CDR1 SGHRS and CDR2 YFSETQ come from the germline V gene. The CDR3 loop is CASYRDRQETQYF. CDR3 coding DNA: TGCGCCAGCTACCGGGACAGACAAGAGACCCAGTACTTC.

This clonotype has a count of ten or more. V usage is TRBV7-9 and J usage is TRBJ1-2; 8 nucleotides line up with TRBD1. The CDR3 is 13 amino acids. J was trimmed by 8 bases and V by 5 bases; bases with no gene match: 7. The germline V gene encodes CDR1 SEHNR and CDR2 FQNEAQ (reference sequence). CDR3 loop: CASSTSGGVGYTF. CDR3 nucleotides: TGTGCCAGCAGCACCTCAGGGGGCGTCGGCTACACCTTC.

In its sample, this clonotype was seen once. With a much larger clone just one base away, this may be a read error. The genes are TRBV27 and TRBJ2-7; 12 nucleotides agree with TRBD1. Germline V gene lookup returns CDR1 MNHEY and CDR2 SMNVEV (reference sequence). The J segment lost 3 bases and the V segment lost 6 bases, leaving 3 bases of the junction unmatched. CDR3 size: 14 residues. CDR3 coding DNA: TGTGCCAGCAGAGGGACAGGGGGCAACTACGAGCAGTACTTC. Translation: CASRGTGGNYEQYF.

The chain links TRBV5-1 to TRBJ2-1; possibly TRBD1 or TRBD2 for D (5 bases each). Germline V CDR1 and CDR2: SGHRS, YFSETQ. The CDR3 spans 13 residues. Trimming cost V 4 bases and J 6 bases, with 11 bases left between them. CDR3 bases: TGCGCCAGCAGCACAGGACTCCTCAATGAGCAGTTCTTC. Protein product: CASSTGLLNEQFF.

This clonotype has at least ten counts. The chain has TRBV10-3 and TRBJ2-3; D is unclear. The CDR3 loop spans 16 amino acids. Trimming shortened V by 6 bases and J by 3 bases, and 19 bases separated the two germline ends. In germline, CDR1 is ENHRY, CDR2 SYGVKD. DNA of the CDR3: TGTGCCATCAGCAACCCTAGGTGGAACAAGACAGATACGCAGTATTTT. Protein sequence: CAISNPRWNKTDTQYF.

This clonotype was seen a handful of times. The CDR3 here is CASSAETGTNQPQHF. The CDR3 DNA is TGTGCCAGCAGCGCCGAGACAGGGACCAATCAGCCCCAGCATTTT. V gene TRBV7-2 combines with J gene TRBJ1-5; TRBD1 matches 7 bases. CDR3 length: 15 residues. Germline CDR1 SGHTA, CDR2 FQGNSA. J gave up 3 bases and V 5 bases, and 7 bases lay outside the gene matches.